This TCR beta chain was identified in a study of siplizumab effects on memory and regulatory T cells. General study findings and limits: Mappable alloreactive CD4+ clones were on average approximately 72% Treg-derived with siplizumab, 26.9% in controls. Many proliferating CD4+ or CD8+ clones remained unclassified. Roughly 75-96% of them could not be assigned either a naive or a memory phenotype.

On this clone itself: No antigen is known for it.

The V end was cut by 2 bases, the J end by 10 bases, with 15 bases between. The CDR3 consists of 15 residues. Germline lookup yields CDR1 MNHNY and CDR2 SVGAGI (reference sequence). Using immunoSEQ multiplex PCR, the repertoire was profiled, and TCRdb retains in-frame clones only, with some absent. This repertoire shows around 100,000 clones, 94% found once; its top ten account for over 0.25%. The chain employs TRBV6-6 and TRBJ1-6, with D possibly being TRBD1 (6 bases). The TCR comes from a human donor in good health. The sequenced material came from non-Treg CD4+ T cells sorted from blood. The CDR3 is CASSYLGQGHSPLHF. The DNA for the CDR3 is TGTGCCAGCAGTTACCTTGGGCAGGGGCACTCACCCCTCCACTTT.